These T cell receptor beta chains were read from a single sample in a study of cytomegalovirus exposure and HLA in healthy donors. Produced via immunoSEQ multiplex PCR; TCRdb's table is partial and in-frame only. The table records fewer than 150,000 clones, about 74% of them present only once. Sequences were obtained from PBMCs. The source is a man aged 40-55 years in good health and CMV-seronegative. Both conserved end residues are part of each CDR3. The D gene is left open where the match is weak. Only some rows state a clone size, as once, few, many or a class for expanded clones.

v_gene,d_gene,j_gene,abundance,CDR3aa,CDR3nt
TRBV5-6,-,TRBJ1-5,-,CASSIQGLGQPQHF,TGTGCCAGCAGCATACAGGGTTTGGGTCAGCCCCAGCATTTT
TRBV5-1,-,TRBJ1-1,-,CASSGPGKSEAFF,TGCGCCAGCTCGGGCCCCGGGAAGTCTGAAGCTTTCTTT
TRBV14,-,TRBJ1-1,-,CASSPRIFGAEAFF,TGTGCCAGCAGCCCGAGGATCTTTGGCGCTGAAGCTTTCTTT
TRBV5-6,TRBD1,TRBJ1-3,-,CASSTSRTGGNTIYF,TGTGCCAGCAGCACGAGCCGGACAGGCGGGAACACCATATATTTT
TRBV29-1,-,TRBJ2-5,-,CSVDWSQETQYF,TGCAGCGTTGATTGGAGCCAAGAGACCCAGTACTTC
TRBV27,TRBD2,TRBJ2-1,-,CASSPRGLAGLGDEQFF,TGTGCCAGCAGTCCACGGGGACTAGCGGGATTAGGCGATGAGCAGTTCTTC
TRBV15,TRBD2,TRBJ2-1,-,CATSTPGGGGNEQFF,TGTGCCACCAGCACCCCGGGAGGGGGTGGCAATGAGCAGTTCTTC
TRBV7-2,-,TRBJ1-3,-,CASSSQGTGNTIYF,TGTGCCAGCAGCTCCCAGGGGACAGGAAACACCATATATTTT
TRBV7-8,TRBD1,TRBJ2-7,few,CASSPQRTGGYEQYF,TGTGCCAGCAGCCCCCAGAGGACAGGGGGTTACGAGCAGTACTTC
TRBV9,TRBD1,TRBJ2-5,many,CASSKQGTGSETQYF,TGTGCCAGCAGCAAACAAGGGACAGGGAGCGAGACCCAGTACTTC
TRBV20-1,-,TRBJ2-7,-,CSARAQYEQYF,TGCAGTGCTAGGGCTCAGTACGAGCAGTACTTC
TRBV27,TRBD1,TRBJ1-2,-,CASSSYARQGSGYTF,TGTGCCAGCAGTTCATACGCGAGACAGGGGTCTGGCTACACCTTC